Following are 3 T cell receptor beta chains from one sample sequenced in a study of T cells in Graves' hyperthyroidism and ophthalmopathy. Authors of the study amplified TCR beta CDR3 regions from RNA transcripts. Initially, a first-round RT-PCR of the TCR CDR3 employed the HTBI primer set. TCRdb used MiXCR to reprocess the multiplex PCR reads, holding one entry per CDR3 protein. The repertoire holds some 400,000 distinct CDR3 sequences, approximately 15% seen once, with about 11% in the top ten. Sequencing was done on a sample of blood. Receptors were obtained from a woman in her sixties or seventies with Graves' hyperthyroidism.

This clonotype was observed a few times. The chain is built from TRBV28 and TRBJ2-3, with 10 bases matching TRBD2. Looked up from germline, CDR1 is MDHEN and CDR2 is SYDVKM. CDR3 length: 13 amino acids. J lost 14 bases, V lost 6 bases, and 11 bases had no gene match. The CDR3 region is CASSPRLAGLPYF. The DNA of the CDR3 is TGTGCCAGCAGCCCGAGACTAGCGGGCCTCCCGTATTTT.

This clonotype was observed many times. The gene calls are TRBV10-3 and TRBJ1-4; D gene ambiguous. V was clipped by 10 bases and J by 2 bases, with 14 bases between them. The CDR3 has 14 amino acids. The germline V gene encodes CDR1 ENHRY and CDR2 SYGVKD. The CDR3 is CASTPVPTNEKLFF. CDR3 nucleotide sequence: TGTGCCAGCACCCCGGTTCCGACTAATGAAAAACTGTTTTTT.

The table lists this clonotype with a count of one. This may arise from a read error, as a much more abundant clone is one base away. The chain has TRBV5-1 and TRBJ2-3; 7 positions match TRBD1. CDR1 SGHRS and CDR2 YFSETQ come from the germline V gene. The CDR3 length is 15 residues. The CDR3 nucleotides read TGCGCCAGCAAGGATCAGGGGGAAGCGGCAGATAAGCAGTATTTT. As protein: CASKDQGEAADKQYF.